This passage covers 13 T cell receptor beta chains from one sample sequenced in a study of CD8 T cells in ankylosing spondylitis. TCRdb analysed the 5' RACE reads with MiXCR anew, one entry per CDR3 protein. The repertoire has under 250,000 distinct CDR3 sequences, about 10% of them found once; the top ten carry 5.5% to 8%. The specimen was blood, either unsorted or a sorted T cell fraction (not recorded which). These receptors all stem from a male donor with ankylosing spondylitis or in good health (not recorded which).

This clonotype was detected a few times. The rearrangement joins TRBV28 to TRBJ2-2; perhaps D is TRBD1 or TRBD2 (5 bases each). CDR1 is MDHEN, CDR2 SYDVKM, per germline. This CDR3 is built from 15 residues. The V and J ends lost 3 bases and 7 bases respectively, with 15 bases between them. The CDR3 here is CASSLLRGTGGELFF. CDR3 coding DNA: TGTGCCAGCAGTTTGTTGAGGGGAACTGGCGGGGAGCTGTTTTTT.

This clonotype was seen a few times. The chain employs TRBV12-3 or TRBV12-4 and TRBJ2-6; possible D gene TRBD1, 5 bases. The CDR3 runs 16 residues. Trimming shortened V by 3 bases and J by 4 bases, and 13 bases separated the two germline ends. CDR3 sequence reads: CASSFGRRVGANVLTF. The CDR3 coding sequence is TGTGCCAGCAGTTTCGGGCGCAGGGTAGGGGCCAACGTCCTGACTTTC.

This clonotype was seen ten or more times. This chain uses TRBV20-1 with TRBJ2-1; the match to TRBD2 covers 12 bases. The germline V gene encodes CDR1 DFQATT and CDR2 SNEGSKA (reference sequence). V trimming: 5 bases; J trimming: 4 bases; junction bases outside the gene matches: 6. The CDR3 runs to 15 residues. The CDR3: CSADRTSGVYNEQFF. The CDR3, as DNA: TGCAGTGCTGACCGGACTAGCGGGGTTTACAATGAGCAGTTCTTC.

This clonotype was recorded a few times. The chain employs TRBV7-7 and TRBJ2-7, with TRBD1 matching over 7 bases. The CDR3 runs to 14 residues. V lost 1 base, J lost 6 bases, and 6 bases stayed unmatched. Germline assignment: CDR1 SSHAT and CDR2 FNYEAQ (reference sequence). The CDR3 DNA follows: TGTGCCAGCAGCTTAGGATGTAGGGGGCCCGAGCAGTACTTC. It encodes CASSLGCRGPEQYF.

This clonotype was recorded at least ten times. The CDR3 DNA reads TGCGCCAGCATTGGGACCCGGGCCTCTAGAATCTACGAGCAGTACTTC. This sequence encodes CASIGTRASRIYEQYF. The chain joins TRBV10-2 to TRBJ2-7; D possibly uses TRBD1 or TRBD2 (5 bases each). V gave up 7 bases and J gave up 3 bases, with 22 bases separating them. This CDR3 has 16 residues. Germline V gene lookup returns CDR1 WSHSY and CDR2 SAAADI.

With regard to this clonotype: This sequence may be a read error, since a much larger clone differs from it by one base. DNA for the CDR3: TGTGTCAGCAGACGGACTAGCGGAACAGATACGCAGTATTTT. It yields the protein CVSRRTSGTDTQYF. V gene TRBV6-2 or TRBV6-3 combines with J gene TRBJ2-3; 10 bases align to TRBD2. The CDR3 consists of 14 residues. Germline-derived CDR1 and CDR2 are MNHEY and SVGEGT.

This clonotype was recorded at least ten times. The chain combines TRBV20-1 with TRBJ2-7; 9 bases map to TRBD1. This CDR3 is 14 amino acids long. V lost 6 bases and J lost 4; bases outside the gene matches: 10. Germline V lookup: CDR1 DFQATT, CDR2 SNEGSKA (reference sequence). CDR3 loop: CSALQGALVYEQYF. The CDR3 nucleotides read TGCAGTGCCTTACAGGGGGCCTTAGTGTACGAGCAGTACTTC.

As for this clonotype: A read error may produce the germline difference seen at one junction end. The chain links TRBV3-1 to TRBJ2-7, with D unclear. There are 16 residues in the CDR3. Germline V gives CDR1 LGHDT, CDR2 YNNKEL (reference sequence). The CDR3 protein is CTSSQDESHLFYEQYF. CDR3 coding DNA: TGTACCAGCAGCCAAGATGAGTCCCACCTTTTCTACGAGCAGTACTTC.

This clonotype showed up many times. The rearrangement joins TRBV5-1 to TRBJ2-2, with 9 bases matching TRBD1. The CDR3 spans 15 residues. Germline CDR1 reads SGHRS; CDR2 reads YFSETQ. Unmatched junction bases numbered 7, after V lost 5 bases and J lost 5 bases. The CDR3 region has the DNA TGCGCCAGCAGATACGACAGGGGGAGAACCGGGGAGCTGTTTTTT. It codes for CASRYDRGRTGELFF.

This clonotype was recorded many times. The genes are TRBV20-1 and TRBJ2-2; no reliable D call. Trimming took off 3 bases at V and 6 bases at J, with 11 bases between the two ends. Germline V gene lookup returns CDR1 DFQATT and CDR2 SNEGSKA (reference sequence). The CDR3 sequence is 13 residues long. The chain's CDR3 is CSASSALPGELFF. Here the CDR3 DNA reads TGCAGTGCTAGTTCTGCGTTGCCCGGGGAGCTGTTTTTT.

This clonotype was picked up a small number of times. The chain couples TRBV5-1 to TRBJ2-1; TRBD2 matches at 9 bases. Germline V gene data show CDR1 as SGHRS and CDR2 as YFSETQ. This CDR3 comprises 16 residues. V was clipped by 0 bases and J by 4 bases; unmatched bases: 5. The CDR3 bases are TGCGCCAGCAGCTTGGGGCCTAGCGGGATTTACAATGAGCAGTTCTTC. Translation: CASSLGPSGIYNEQFF.

This clonotype has at least ten counts. The chain recombines TRBV12-3 or TRBV12-4 with TRBJ1-2, with D perhaps matching TRBD1 (5 bases). V was pared by 6 bases and J by 8 bases, with 19 bases between. The CDR3 length is 14 residues. The CDR3 reads CASRSRDGKRGYTF. The CDR3, as DNA: TGTGCCAGCAGGTCCCGGGACGGTAAGAGGGGCTACACCTTC.

In its sample, this clonotype was seen many times. The CDR3, as DNA: TGCGCCAGCAGCTTGAATGGGGGAGGGCAAGAGACCCAGTACTTC. Its translation is CASSLNGGGQETQYF. The chain recombines TRBV5-1 with TRBJ2-5; 7 positions agree with TRBD2. Losses at the gene ends were 1 base for V and 2 bases for J; bases not matched to a gene: 5. The CDR3 is 15 residues long. Germline V lookup: CDR1 SGHRS, CDR2 YFSETQ.